This is a list of T cell receptor beta chains from one sample in a study. TCRdb processed the 5' RACE reads anew with MiXCR; each CDR3 protein has one entry. In the table there are more than 9,500 distinct CDR3 sequences, just over 25% of which are singletons. Source material: Tregs sorted from blood. These TCRs come from a female donor with breast cancer. Each CDR3 is given with its conserved first and last residue. D genes are given only for firm matches. Expanded clones get a size class; other rows say once, few or many, or leave the size out.

clone_size	v_call	d_call	j_call	cdr3_nt	cdr3_aa
few	TRBV19	NA	TRBJ1-3	TGTGCCAGTAGTATCGTCCGGGGGGGCTCTGGAAACACCATATATTTT	CASSIVRGGSGNTIYF
once	TRBV6-1	NA	TRBJ1-1	TGTGCTAGCAGTGATCAGGGGATCACTGAAGCTCTCTTT	CASSDQGITEALF
NA	TRBV6-1	NA	TRBJ2-3	TGTGCCAGCAGTCACACAGATACGCAGTATTTT	CASSHTDTQYF
few	TRBV20-1	NA	TRBJ2-3	TGCAGTGCTAGTGTGGGATTGCGCGGGCACACAGATACGCAGTATTTT	CSASVGLRGHTDTQYF
NA	TRBV6-1	NA	TRBJ2-5	TGTGCCAGCAGCCTCGACAGGTGGCTAGAGACCCAGTACTTC	CASSLDRWLETQYF
NA	TRBV24-1	TRBD2	TRBJ2-1	TGTGCCACCAGTGATGAAGAAGCGGGAGTATCCTCCTACAATGAGCAGTTCTTC	CATSDEEAGVSSYNEQFF
many	TRBV20-1	NA	TRBJ2-7	TGCAGTGCCTTCCGGCTAGGCGGGGACTACGAGCAGTACTTC	CSAFRLGGDYEQYF
NA	TRBV7-9	NA	TRBJ2-1	TGTGCCAGCAGCCCGTTGCAGGGGTATAACAATGAGCAGTTCTTC	CASSPLQGYNNEQFF
many	TRBV14	NA	TRBJ1-1	TGTGCCAGCAGCCAACGAGGTGGAGCTTTCTTT	CASSQRGGAFF
NA	TRBV3-1	NA	TRBJ2-1	TGTGCCAGCAGCCGGGCTACCCGGAGGGGCTTGAATGAGCAGTTCTTC	CASSRATRRGLNEQFF
NA	TRBV20-1	NA	TRBJ2-7	TGCAGTGCTACCAAGCGCTCCTACGGGCAGTACTTC	CSATKRSYGQYF